This passage covers 3 T cell receptor beta chains from one sample sequenced in a study of blood T cell repertoires in COVID-19. The method was immunoSEQ multiplex PCR; TCRdb's version includes in-frame clones alone and lacks a portion of them. The sample includes approximately 160,000 clones, 85% to 95% seen only once; the top ten take around 2%. Source material: peripheral blood. All receptors derive from a woman aged 60 to 75 with COVID-19, enrolled during active disease.

This chain connects TRBV18 to TRBJ2-5; D ambiguous. CDR3 length equals 15 residues. Trimming removed 3 bases at V and 5 bases at J, with 16 bases between. CDR1 KGHSH and CDR2 LQKENI come from the germline V gene. CDR3 sequence (DNA): TGTGCCAGCTCACCGGGCCCAACCAACTCGGAGACCCAGTACTTC. This sequence encodes CASSPGPTNSETQYF. The variable domain in full, with the rest retrieved from reference TRBV18 and TRBJ2-5, is NAGVMQNPRHLVRRRGQEARLRCSPMKGHSHVYWYRQLPEEGLKFMVYLQKENIIDESGMPKERFSAEFPKEGPSILRIQQVVRGDSAAYFCASSPGPTNSETQYFGPGTRLLVL.

The chain recombines TRBV30 with TRBJ1-5; possible D gene TRBD1, 5 bases. The length of the CDR3 is 12 residues. Germline lookup yields CDR1 GTSNPN and CDR2 SVGIG (reference sequence). V was pared by 5 bases and J by 10 bases, with 15 bases between. The CDR3 region has the DNA TGTGCCTGGGGGGAAGTCCAGGGCCCCCAGCATTTT. It codes for CAWGEVQGPQHF.

CDR3 in amino acids: CADRQHMNTEAFF. CDR3 DNA: TGTGCCGACCGACAGCACATGAACACTGAAGCTTTCTTT. The rearrangement joins TRBV2 to TRBJ1-1; D is possibly TRBD1 (5 bases). There are 13 residues in the CDR3. CDR1 is SNHLY and CDR2 is FYNNEI in the germline V gene. Trimming shortened V by 11 bases and J by 0 bases, and 13 bases separated the two germline ends.